Each of the 19 T cell receptor beta chains below was sequenced from the same sample in a study of cytomegalovirus exposure and HLA in healthy donors. The protocol was immunoSEQ multiplex PCR, while the TCRdb copy is restricted to in-frame clones and leaves out a portion. The sample yields approximately 170,000 clones, about four fifths seen once. The sequenced sample was PBMCs. Source of these receptors: a man aged 25 to 40 in good health and CMV-seropositive.

This clone was found once. The genes are TRBV7-4 and TRBJ2-7; 11 bases are shared with TRBD1. V lost 3 bases to trimming and J lost 3 bases; unmatched junction nucleotides: 4. Looked up from germline, CDR1 is SGHVT and CDR2 is SQSDAQ. CDR3 length: 15 residues. CDR3 loop: CASSFPGQGGYEQYF. The CDR3 nucleotides are TGTGCCAGCAGCTTCCCGGGACAGGGGGGCTACGAGCAGTACTTC.

J is TRBJ2-3 and V is TRBV7-8, with D perhaps TRBD1 (6 bases). Trimming removed 0 bases at V and 3 bases at J, with 10 bases between. The CDR3 has 15 residues. Germline V gives CDR1 SGHVS, CDR2 FQNEAQ. CDR3 sequence (DNA): TGTGCCAGCAGCTTAGCGGTAGGGGGTACAGATACGCAGTATTTT. Protein: CASSLAVGGTDTQYF.

J is TRBJ1-4 and V is TRBV6-5; D gene unclear. V lost 0 bases to trimming and J lost 2 bases, with 7 bases between them. The germline V gene has CDR1 MNHEY and CDR2 SVGAGI. The CDR3 loop spans 15 amino acids. The CDR3 sequence is CASSYSIGTNEKLFF. The CDR3 DNA reads as TGTGCCAGCAGTTACTCTATCGGGACTAATGAAAAACTGTTTTTT.

The chain couples TRBV19 to TRBJ2-1; TRBD2 matches at 10 bases. This CDR3 region has 17 residues. The ends lost 7 bases at V and 12 bases at J; junction bases unmatched: 21. CDR1 LNHDA and CDR2 SQIVND come from the germline V gene (reference sequence). The CDR3 loop is CASTEGGSGGSEGSQFF. The CDR3 DNA sequence: TGTGCCAGTACCGAGGGTGGTAGCGGGGGGTCCGAGGGTTCGCAGTTCTTC.

The chain carries TRBV6-1 and TRBJ2-5; no reliable D call. Trimming removed 4 bases from V and 3 bases from J, with 9 bases in between. Germline values: CDR1 MNHNS, CDR2 SASEGT. The CDR3 extends over 13 amino acids. Here the CDR3 DNA reads TGTGCCAGCAGTGTGCGGCCGGAAGAGACCCAGTACTTC. Protein: CASSVRPEETQYF.

The chain has TRBV19 and TRBJ2-7; 14 bases are shared with TRBD2. Germline CDR1 is LNHDA and CDR2 is SQIVND (reference sequence). The CDR3 is made up of 18 amino acids. The V gene end was trimmed by 5 bases and the J gene end by 0 bases; junction bases not matched to a gene: 9. The CDR3 nucleotides read TGTGCCAGTAGTTCCACCGGGACTAGCGGGAGTAGCTCCTACGAGCAGTACTTC. As protein: CASSSTGTSGSSSYEQYF.

This clone was counted only a few times. The rearrangement links TRBV2 to TRBJ2-7; 8 bases are a match to TRBD2. CDR3 length equals 14 residues. Trimming cost V 9 bases and J 5 bases; bases outside gene matches: 12. Germline V gene data show CDR1 as SNHLY and CDR2 as FYNNEI. The CDR3 DNA sequence: TGTGCCAGAGCCCTGGGACTAGAAGTCAACGAGCAGTACTTC. It translates to CARALGLEVNEQYF.

V and J are TRBV4-3 and TRBJ2-2, with 7 positions matching TRBD2. Germline V CDR1 and CDR2: LGHNA, YSLEER. CDR3 length: 18 amino acids. Germline trimming cut 0 bases from V and 7 bases from J; bases unmatched to any gene: 14. The CDR3 is CASSQDAAAGDLDGELFF. The CDR3 DNA follows: TGCGCCAGCAGCCAAGATGCGGCGGCGGGGGATTTGGACGGGGAGCTGTTTTTT.

This clone has more than one count but fewer than ten. V gene TRBV6-5 combines with J gene TRBJ2-7; TRBD2 might be the D (6 bases). This CDR3 is 11 amino acids long. CDR1 is MNHEY and CDR2 is SVGAGI in the germline V gene. The V end was cut by 6 bases, the J end by 6 bases, with 9 bases between. Here the CDR3 DNA reads TGTGCCAGCAGGGGAGGAGCCGAGCAGTACTTC. Its protein is CASRGGAEQYF.

The gene calls are TRBV11-1 and TRBJ1-1, with 7 bases that match TRBD1. The CDR3 sequence is 15 residues long. Per the germline V gene, CDR1 is SGHAT and CDR2 is FQDESV (reference sequence). V trimming: 5 bases; J trimming: 2 bases; junction bases outside the gene matches: 8. For the CDR3, the DNA is TGTGCCAGCAGCCGGAATGGACAGGTCAACACTGAAGCTTTCTTT. This encodes CASSRNGQVNTEAFF.

This clone has just one count. As DNA, the CDR3 is TGTGCCAGCAGGAAGTCTGGGACAGACTATGGCTACACCTTC. Translating it yields CASRKSGTDYGYTF. The chain uses TRBV27 and TRBJ1-2; TRBD1 matches 7 bases. The length of the CDR3 is 14 residues. Germline V lookup: CDR1 MNHEY, CDR2 SMNVEV (reference sequence). The J segment lost 3 bases and the V segment lost 6 bases, leaving 7 bases of the junction unmatched.

This clone was recorded a few times. The V call is TRBV28, the J call TRBJ1-5; TRBD1 matches at 10 bases. The CDR3 runs to 14 residues. Germline CDR1 is MDHEN and CDR2 is SYDVKM. V gave up 7 bases and J gave up 9 bases; unmatched junction bases: 9. The CDR3 DNA follows: TGTGCCAGCATCGAATCGGGACAGGGGCGGCCCCAGCATTTT. Protein: CASIESGQGRPQHF.

The chain uses TRBV9 and TRBJ2-2, with 12 bases fitting TRBD2. CDR3 length: 17 residues. Germline loops: CDR1 SGDLS, CDR2 YYNGEE. Germline trimming cut 3 bases from V and 4 bases from J; bases unmatched to any gene: 7. The CDR3 region is CASSASGRGPRTGELFF. The CDR3, as DNA: TGTGCCAGCAGCGCTAGCGGGAGGGGTCCTCGCACCGGGGAGCTGTTTTTT.

The chain recombines TRBV7-9 with TRBJ1-1; tentatively, D is TRBD1 (5 bases). V lost 5 bases, J lost 4 bases, and 8 bases lay in between. Germline V gives CDR1 SEHNR, CDR2 FQNEAQ (reference sequence). The CDR3 is 12 amino acids. CDR3 region: CASSPQGTEAFF. Here the CDR3 DNA reads TGTGCCAGCAGCCCTCAGGGCACTGAAGCTTTCTTT.

The rearrangement joins TRBV5-4 to TRBJ2-1; 10 nucleotides agree with TRBD1. V lost 4 bases and J lost 8; bases outside the gene matches: 15. CDR3 length: 17 amino acids. Germline CDR1 SGHNT, CDR2 YYREEE (reference sequence). CDR3: CASSQLPWTGGSHEQFF. The CDR3 region has the DNA TGTGCCAGCAGCCAATTACCTTGGACAGGGGGATCCCATGAGCAGTTCTTC.

DNA of the CDR3: TGTGCCAGCAGCCCAGAGTTTAGGGGGACAGAGCAGTACTTC. This encodes CASSPEFRGTEQYF. V and J are TRBV9 and TRBJ2-7, with a tentative D call TRBD1 (6 bases). V was pared by 4 bases and J by 7 bases, with 18 bases between. The CDR3 is 14 amino acids. CDR1 is SGDLS and CDR2 is YYNGEE in the germline V gene.

The chain is built from TRBV11-1 and TRBJ1-1; D call uncertain. V dropped 2 bases and J dropped 3 bases, with 13 bases sitting between them. Germline loops: CDR1 SGHAT, CDR2 FQDESV (reference sequence). The CDR3 spans 15 residues. CDR3 in amino acids: CASSLLGKEDTEAFF. CDR3 DNA sequence: TGTGCCAGCAGCTTATTGGGGAAGGAGGACACTGAAGCTTTCTTT.

V gene TRBV9 combines with J gene TRBJ2-7, with 10 bases lining up with TRBD2. V shed 4 bases and J 4 bases; nucleotides not matched to a gene: 5. The CDR3 is made up of 14 amino acids. Germline V gene data show CDR1 as SGDLS and CDR2 as YYNGEE. The chain's CDR3 is CASSNRLAGYEQYF. CDR3 DNA: TGTGCCAGCAGCAACCGACTAGCGGGTTACGAGCAGTACTTC.

The genes are TRBV9 and TRBJ2-3; TRBD2 agrees at 8 bases. The CDR3 totals 16 residues. V lost 0 bases, J lost 1 base, and 4 bases stayed unmatched. In germline, CDR1 is SGDLS, CDR2 YYNGEE. CDR3 bases: TGTGCCAGCAGCGTAGGCAGCGGGGGACGCACAGATACGCAGTATTTT. Translated, it gives CASSVGSGGRTDTQYF.